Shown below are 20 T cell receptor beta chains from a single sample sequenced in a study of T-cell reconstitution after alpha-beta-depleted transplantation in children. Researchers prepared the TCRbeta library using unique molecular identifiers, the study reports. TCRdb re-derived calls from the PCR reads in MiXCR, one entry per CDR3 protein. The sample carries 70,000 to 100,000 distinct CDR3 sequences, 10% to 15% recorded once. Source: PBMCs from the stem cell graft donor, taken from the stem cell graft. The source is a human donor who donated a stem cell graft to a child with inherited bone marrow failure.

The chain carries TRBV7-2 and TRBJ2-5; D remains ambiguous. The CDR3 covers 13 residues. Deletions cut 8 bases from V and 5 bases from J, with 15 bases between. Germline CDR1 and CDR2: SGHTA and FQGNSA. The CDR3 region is CASSPSGMETQYF. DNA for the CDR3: TGTGCCAGCTCCCCTTCGGGTATGGAGACCCAGTACTTC.

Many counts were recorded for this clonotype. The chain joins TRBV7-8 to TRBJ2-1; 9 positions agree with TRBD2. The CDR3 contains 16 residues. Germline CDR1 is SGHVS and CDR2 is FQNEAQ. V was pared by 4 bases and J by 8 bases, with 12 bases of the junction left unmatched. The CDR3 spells CASSYLRGLASDEQFF. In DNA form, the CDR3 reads TGTGCCAGCAGCTACCTACGTGGACTAGCGAGCGATGAGCAGTTCTTC.

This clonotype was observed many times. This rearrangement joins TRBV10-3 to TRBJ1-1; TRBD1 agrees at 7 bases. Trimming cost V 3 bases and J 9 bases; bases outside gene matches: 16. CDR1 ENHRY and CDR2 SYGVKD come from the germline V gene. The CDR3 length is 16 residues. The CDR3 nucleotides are TGTGCCATCAGTGATGGTAGGGGACAGCACCCTCTTAAAGCTTTCTTT. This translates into CAISDGRGQHPLKAFF.

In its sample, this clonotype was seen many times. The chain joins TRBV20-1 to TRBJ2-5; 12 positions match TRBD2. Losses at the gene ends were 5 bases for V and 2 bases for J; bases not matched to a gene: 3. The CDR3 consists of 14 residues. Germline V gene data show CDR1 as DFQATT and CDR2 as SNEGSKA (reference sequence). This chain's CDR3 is CSAPLAGGQETQYF. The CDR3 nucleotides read TGCAGTGCTCCACTAGCGGGAGGACAAGAGACCCAGTACTTC.

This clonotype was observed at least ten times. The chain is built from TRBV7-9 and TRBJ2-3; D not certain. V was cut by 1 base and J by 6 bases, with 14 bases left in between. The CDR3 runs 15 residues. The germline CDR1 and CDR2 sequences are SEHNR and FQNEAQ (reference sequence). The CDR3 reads CASSLGQSHGDTQYF. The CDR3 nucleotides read TGTGCCAGCAGCTTAGGACAATCCCACGGGGATACGCAGTATTTT. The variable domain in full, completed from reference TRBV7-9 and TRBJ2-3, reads DTGVSQNPRHKITKRGQNVTFRCDPISEHNRLYWYRQTLGQGPEFLTYFQNEAQLEKSRLLSDRFSAERPKGSFSTLEIQRTEQGDSAMYLCASSLGQSHGDTQYFGPGTRLTVL.

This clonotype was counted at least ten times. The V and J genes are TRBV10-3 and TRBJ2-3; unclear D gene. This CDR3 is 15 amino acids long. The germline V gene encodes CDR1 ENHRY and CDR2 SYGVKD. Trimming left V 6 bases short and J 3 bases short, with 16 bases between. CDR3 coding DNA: TGTGCCATCAGCCCCGGTGTTTTGGGGACAGATACGCAGTATTTT. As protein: CAISPGVLGTDTQYF.

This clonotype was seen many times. The CDR3 DNA is TGCGCCAGCAGCTTGGTTGGAGGGGCCGAGCAGTACTTC. It yields the protein CASSLVGGAEQYF. The chain combines TRBV5-1 with TRBJ2-7; maybe TRBD2 (6 bases). The V end was cut by 0 bases, the J end by 6 bases, with 10 bases between. This CDR3 spans 13 amino acids. Germline V gives CDR1 SGHRS, CDR2 YFSETQ.

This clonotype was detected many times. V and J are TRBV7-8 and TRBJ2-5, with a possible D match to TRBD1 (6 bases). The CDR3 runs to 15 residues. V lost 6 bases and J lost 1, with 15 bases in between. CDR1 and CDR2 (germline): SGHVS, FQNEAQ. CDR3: CASSQGQRSQETQYF. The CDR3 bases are TGTGCCAGCAGTCAAGGACAGAGAAGCCAAGAGACCCAGTACTTC.

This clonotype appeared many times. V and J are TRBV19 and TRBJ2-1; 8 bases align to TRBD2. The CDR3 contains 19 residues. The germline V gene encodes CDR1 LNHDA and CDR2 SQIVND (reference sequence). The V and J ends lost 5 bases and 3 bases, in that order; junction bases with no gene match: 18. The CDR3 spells CASSPLRTSWYPHYNEQFF. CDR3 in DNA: TGTGCCAGTAGTCCCCTGAGGACTAGCTGGTACCCCCACTACAATGAGCAGTTCTTC.

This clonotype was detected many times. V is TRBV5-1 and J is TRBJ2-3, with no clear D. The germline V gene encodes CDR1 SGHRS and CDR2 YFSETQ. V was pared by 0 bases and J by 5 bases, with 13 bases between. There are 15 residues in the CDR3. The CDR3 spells CASSLGLTHQDTQYF. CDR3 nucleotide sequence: TGCGCCAGCAGCTTGGGACTCACACACCAAGATACGCAGTATTTT.

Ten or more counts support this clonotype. The chain's CDR3 is CASSGMTGEAEKLFF. As DNA, the CDR3 is TGTGCCAGCAGCGGTATGACGGGGGAAGCTGAAAAACTGTTTTTT. V and J are TRBV3-1 and TRBJ1-4; D is possibly TRBD1 (5 bases). The V end lost 5 bases, the J end lost 7 bases, and 17 bases lay between the germline ends. The CDR3 spans 15 residues. CDR1 LGHDT and CDR2 YNNKEL come from the germline V gene (reference sequence).

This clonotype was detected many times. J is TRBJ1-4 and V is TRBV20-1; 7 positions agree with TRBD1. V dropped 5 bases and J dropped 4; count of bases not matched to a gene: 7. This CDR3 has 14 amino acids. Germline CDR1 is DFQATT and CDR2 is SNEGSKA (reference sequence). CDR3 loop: CSAVPGQSNEKLFF. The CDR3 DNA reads TGCAGTGCTGTACCGGGACAGAGTAATGAAAAACTGTTTTTT.

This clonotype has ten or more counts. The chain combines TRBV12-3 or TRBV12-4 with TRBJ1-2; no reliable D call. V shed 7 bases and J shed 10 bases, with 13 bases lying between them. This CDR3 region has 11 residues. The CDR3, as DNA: TGTGCCAGCACCCCCCGGGCTTACTACACCTTC. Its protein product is CASTPRAYYTF.

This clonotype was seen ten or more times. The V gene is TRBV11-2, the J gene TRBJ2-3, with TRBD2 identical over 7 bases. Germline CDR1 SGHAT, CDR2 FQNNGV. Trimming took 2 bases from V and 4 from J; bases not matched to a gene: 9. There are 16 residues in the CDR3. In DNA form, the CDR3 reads TGTGCCAGCAGCTTATTCCGGTTTGGGGGGGCAGATACGCAGTATTTT. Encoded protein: CASSLFRFGGADTQYF.

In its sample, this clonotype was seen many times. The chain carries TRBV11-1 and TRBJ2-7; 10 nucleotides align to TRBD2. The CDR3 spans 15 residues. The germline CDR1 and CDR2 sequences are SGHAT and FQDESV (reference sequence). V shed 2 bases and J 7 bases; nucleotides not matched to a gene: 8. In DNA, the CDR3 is TGTGCCAGCAGCTTATATTCTCTAGCGGGAGCTGAGCAGTACTTC. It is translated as CASSLYSLAGAEQYF. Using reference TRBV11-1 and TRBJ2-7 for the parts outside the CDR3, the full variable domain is EAEVAQSPRYKITEKSQAVAFWCDPISGHATLYWYRQILGQGPELLVQFQDESVVDDSQLPKDRFSAERLKGVDSTLKIQPAELGDSAMYLCASSLYSLAGAEQYFGPGTRLTVT.

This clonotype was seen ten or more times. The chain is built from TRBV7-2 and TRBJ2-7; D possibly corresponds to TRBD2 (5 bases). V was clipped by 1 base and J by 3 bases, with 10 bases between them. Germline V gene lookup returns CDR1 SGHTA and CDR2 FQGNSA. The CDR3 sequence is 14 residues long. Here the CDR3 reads CASSLGIGGYEQYF. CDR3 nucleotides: TGTGCCAGCAGCTTAGGTATCGGAGGCTACGAGCAGTACTTC.

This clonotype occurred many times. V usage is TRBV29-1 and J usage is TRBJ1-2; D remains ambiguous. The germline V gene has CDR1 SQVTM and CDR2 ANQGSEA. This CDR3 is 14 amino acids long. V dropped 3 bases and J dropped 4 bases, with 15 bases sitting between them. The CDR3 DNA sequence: TGCAGCGTTGAGGTCTTGGACGGGATCTATGGCTACACCTTC. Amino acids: CSVEVLDGIYGYTF.

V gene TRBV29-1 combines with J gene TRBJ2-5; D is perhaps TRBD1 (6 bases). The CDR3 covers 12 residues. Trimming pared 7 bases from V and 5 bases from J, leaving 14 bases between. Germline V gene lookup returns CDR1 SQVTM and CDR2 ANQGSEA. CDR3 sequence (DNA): TGCAGCGGAAGAAGGGGGTGGGAGACCCAGTACTTC. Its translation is CSGRRGWETQYF.

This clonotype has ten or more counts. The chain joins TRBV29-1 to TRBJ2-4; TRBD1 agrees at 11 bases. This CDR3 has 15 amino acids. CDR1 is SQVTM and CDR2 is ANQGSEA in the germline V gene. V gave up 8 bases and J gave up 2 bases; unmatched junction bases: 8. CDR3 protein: CSPGQGAPTKNIQYF. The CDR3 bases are TGCAGCCCCGGACAGGGGGCTCCGACCAAAAACATTCAGTACTTC.

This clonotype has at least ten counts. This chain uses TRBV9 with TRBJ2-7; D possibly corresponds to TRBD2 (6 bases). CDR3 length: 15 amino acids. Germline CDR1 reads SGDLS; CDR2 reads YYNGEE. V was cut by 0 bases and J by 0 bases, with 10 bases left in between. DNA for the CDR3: TGTGCCAGCAGCGTAGGTTACGGGAGCTCCTACGAGCAGTACTTC. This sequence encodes CASSVGYGSSYEQYF.